The TCR beta chain under discussion was sequenced for a study of human T cells and chemical hapten exposure. Study context: Sensitizing treatment utilized 2% DPC over an approximately 2 cm by approximately 2 cm portion of upper inner arm skin. Findings of the study overall: All donors were alopecia patients, so their immunity may differ from that of healthy people. The number of TCRs above 1 in 1000 frequency did not change after DPC sensitization.

The length of the CDR3 is 17 residues. For this clonotype: Its antigen is undetermined.

Individual cDNA molecules had unique molecular identifiers attached to them by the library. TCRdb itself ran the RACE reads through MiXCR, one entry per CDR3 protein. The profile shows about 380,000 distinct CDR3 sequences, about 4.8% of them singletons. The time point: patch test 1, 2 weeks after DPC sensitization. The treatment is: therapeutic diphenylcyclopropenone sensitization with weekly scalp DPC. Sample: whole blood, taken in connection with sensitization to the hapten diphenylcyclopropenone (DPC). This chain links TRBV21-1 with TRBJ1-1; the table gives TRBD1 as D, unverified against the DNA. TRBV21-1 is a known pseudogene. This sequence originates from a woman in her forties or fifties with alopecia areata. Some clones in this sample may be carry-over from other donors' samples. CDR3 residues: CASSAPLPDRGLSGAFF. CDR3 DNA: TGTGCCAGCAGCGCCCCCTTACCGGACAGGGGGCTAAGTGGAGCTTTCTTT.